This record concerns one T cell receptor beta chain sequence. Germline CDR1 reads MNHEY; CDR2 reads SMNVEV (reference sequence). After removal of 0 bases from V and 0 bases from J, the junction contained 12 bases not matched to a gene. This CDR3 is 19 amino acids long. Here immunoSEQ multiplex PCR was the method, and the copy in TCRdb shows in-frame clones only, minus some. The data show under 65,000 clones, about 92% seen once. This rearrangement joins TRBV27 to TRBJ1-2; TRBD1 agrees at 8 bases. The TCR originated in a man between 40 and 49 years old with rheumatoid arthritis. The specimen sequenced was PBMCs. Here the CDR3 reads CASSLSHPGQALTNYGYTF. In DNA, the CDR3 is TGTGCCAGCAGTTTATCCCATCCGGGACAGGCCTTAACTAACTATGGCTACACCTTC.